This paragraph reports one TCR beta chain. This clone was recorded once. The specificity of this receptor is unknown. The sample holds no much larger clone one base away, and base qualities are not on file. The data were taken from a study of T cell responses to AZD1222 COVID-19 vaccine (dated by TCRdb to the early 2020s). For context, the study as a whole: TCR sequencing covered more than 230 trial participants: roughly 200 given two doses of AZD1222 and about 26 given two doses of MenACWY control vaccine. Trial participants were enrolled by age into subgroups of 18-55, 56-69 and 70-plus years, and around 140, 26 and 57 TCR-sequenced participants, respectively, were included in these subgroups. The study at large found these results: After two AZD1222 doses, both the breadth and the depth of spike-specific TCRs were significantly higher than at day 0 and than in MenACWY recipients. Conclusions about previously exposed vaccinees are limited because only six or seven AZD1222 recipients were SARS-CoV-2 seropositive at baseline. The whole spike protein was spanned by vaccine-associated CD4 TCRs, and dominant responses were seen in regions 160-218 and 743-854. Most participants were white British and females outnumbered males, and the authors suggested that clonal diversity may have been underestimated. No day 14 peak-response samples were available, so repertoires were characterized only after the peak T cell response. Reportedly, almost half of the unique spike-specific TCRs recognized epitopes lying outside the regions that are mutated in the B.1.351 and B.1.1.7 variants. In the small 56-69-year group, the increase in depth fell short of significance, most likely because of low power.

In light of the paper, this sample's time point label describes: about 28 days (+/-7) after the second vaccine dose. AZD1222 recipients given second doses at about 4 weeks or at about 12 weeks were pooled, since spike-specific TCR depth and breadth were not found to differ between the two schedules. Vaccinee samples came from UK trials COV001 and COV002, including a single-blind randomized controlled phase 2/3 trial of AZD1222 (ChAdOx1 nCoV-19) in healthy adults. For TCRbeta chain sequencing, PBMC samples were collected from trial participants at day 0 and at day 28 after the second dose. The CDR3 regions of human TCRbeta chains were subjected to immunosequencing. Processing in the source paper ran as follows. TCRs in the repertoires were matched against a reference library of SARS-CoV-2-specific TCRs that had been generated with the MIRA antigen-specificity platform. Breadth meant the fraction of unique TCRs that were SARS-CoV-2-associated, whereas depth meant the fraction of total T cells that were SARS-CoV-2-associated. Using the MIRA data, every spike-specific TCR was mapped to the spike region that the TCR reacted to and assigned to either a CD4 or a CD8 class. Log10-transformed breadth and depth values were compared by one-way ANOVA with Sidak's multiple comparisons tests. TCRdb stores this immuneACCESS table with in-frame sequences only. Part of the clones is absent; in the studies checked, under half of the shortfall reflects unresolved V genes, and no reason is known for the rest. The V and J calls and the clone size are those of that table, but D and trimming were determined from the DNA. The sample has 100,000 to 120,000 clones on record, 80% to 95% of them singletons. The biggest ten clones account for approximately 2.7% of the sample.

Via the germline V gene (reference sequence), CDR1 is LNHDA and CDR2 SQIVND. The CDR3 has 13 amino acids, counting the end cysteine and phenylalanine. The kept DNA is CDR3 alone, 39 bases in frame from the first base. The junction carries 15 bases between V and J, which are trimmed by 5 bases and 7 bases respectively. The clonotype originates from an adult who received the AZD1222 COVID-19 vaccine. This receptor chain uses TRBV19 and TRBJ2-7, with the D assignment possibly TRBD1 or TRBD2, given 5 matching bases for each. Here the sequenced sample was peripheral blood, taken 28 days after the second AZD1222 dose. The CDR3 region reads CASSRGVSGEQYF. The DNA sequence follows: TGTGCCAGTAGTCGAGGGGTTTCGGGTGAGCAGTACTTC. With the portions outside the CDR3 filled from the reference TRBV19 and TRBJ2-7 genes, the complete variable region becomes DGGITQSPKYLFRKEGQNVTLSCEQNLNHDAMYWYRQDPGQGLRLIYYSQIVNDFQKGDIAEGYSVSREKKESFPLTVTSAQKNPTAFYLCASSRGVSGEQYFGPGTRLTVT.